This entry is about one TCR beta chain. Antigen: not known. This entry comes from a study of OX40 agonist ivuxolimab in advanced cancers. Study background: A diagnosis of hepatocellular carcinoma, melanoma, renal cell or head and neck cancer was present in dose-escalation patients.

Regarding the study as a whole: Some of the lowest clonal expansion was seen in partial responders at 0.1-3.0 mg/kg. On average, CD8+ T cells showed a greater number of expanded clones than CD4+.

The table came from immunoSEQ multiplex PCR; TCRdb's copy has only in-frame clones and leaves some out. The repertoire has 50,000 to 75,000 clones, 85% to 90% of them found once; the top ten carry 14%. V shed 5 bases and J shed 3 bases, with 16 bases lying between them. Germline CDR1 is MNHEY and CDR2 is SMNVEV (reference sequence). The CDR3 consists of 15 residues. The chain recombines TRBV27 with TRBJ1-2; tentatively, D is TRBD1 (5 bases). The source was CD4+ or CD8+ T cells sorted from blood, collected in a trial of the OX40 agonist ivuxolimab. This receptor was taken from an adult with an advanced solid tumor such as melanoma, head and neck, liver or kidney cancer. CDR3 nucleotides: TGTGCCAGCAGTCCCCGTCTGGGGCGCGACTATGGCTACACCTTC. Protein sequence: CASSPRLGRDYGYTF.